This TCR beta chain was obtained from a study of T-cell memory formation after mild COVID-19. Study observations and caveats: Most CD4+ clones that shrank were in CM and EM, while CD8+ ones turned up in EMRA.

V was pared by 4 bases and J by 2 bases, with 17 bases between. Germline lookup yields CDR1 SGHRS and CDR2 YFSETQ. This CDR3 comprises 16 residues. This clonotype came up many times. Its antigen is unidentified. Constant-segment primers were used for 5'RACE, and the resulting TCR alpha and TCR beta cDNA libraries carried sample barcodes and UMIs. TCRdb used MiXCR to reprocess the 5' RACE reads, holding one entry per CDR3 protein. The sample yields about 260,000 distinct CDR3 sequences, 8% to 9% seen once. The sequence was obtained from a young man who had mild COVID-19 (a few samples of this study predate the infection). Cell type and time point are not known. The chain combines TRBV5-1 with TRBJ2-3; no reliable D call. Sequencing used PBMCs or a T cell subset sorted from them (not recorded which). The CDR3: CASSQGRERVTDTQYF. For the CDR3, the DNA is TGCGCCAGCAGCCAAGGCAGAGAGAGAGTCACAGATACGCAGTATTTT.